The sample holds a few counts of the clone carrying this T cell receptor beta chain. The sample belongs to a study of T cell changes during pregnancy in multiple sclerosis. Using immunoSEQ multiplex PCR, the repertoire was profiled, and TCRdb retains in-frame clones only, with some absent. Of 55,000 to 80,000 clones in the sample, 85% to 95% were seen once. The CDR3 totals 11 residues. The germline V and J ends were trimmed by 6 bases and 4 bases, with 6 bases remaining between them. Germline loops: CDR1 LGHNT, CDR2 FRNRAP. The rearrangement joins TRBV12-5 to TRBJ1-1; no firm D call. The sample consisted of CD8+ T cells from peripheral blood mononuclear cells, taken in the second trimester of pregnancy. This TCR came from a female donor with multiple sclerosis, enrolled in a pregnancy study. CDR3 sequence reads: CASGGGTEAFF. Here the CDR3 DNA reads TGTGCTAGTGGGGGAGGCACTGAAGCTTTCTTT.